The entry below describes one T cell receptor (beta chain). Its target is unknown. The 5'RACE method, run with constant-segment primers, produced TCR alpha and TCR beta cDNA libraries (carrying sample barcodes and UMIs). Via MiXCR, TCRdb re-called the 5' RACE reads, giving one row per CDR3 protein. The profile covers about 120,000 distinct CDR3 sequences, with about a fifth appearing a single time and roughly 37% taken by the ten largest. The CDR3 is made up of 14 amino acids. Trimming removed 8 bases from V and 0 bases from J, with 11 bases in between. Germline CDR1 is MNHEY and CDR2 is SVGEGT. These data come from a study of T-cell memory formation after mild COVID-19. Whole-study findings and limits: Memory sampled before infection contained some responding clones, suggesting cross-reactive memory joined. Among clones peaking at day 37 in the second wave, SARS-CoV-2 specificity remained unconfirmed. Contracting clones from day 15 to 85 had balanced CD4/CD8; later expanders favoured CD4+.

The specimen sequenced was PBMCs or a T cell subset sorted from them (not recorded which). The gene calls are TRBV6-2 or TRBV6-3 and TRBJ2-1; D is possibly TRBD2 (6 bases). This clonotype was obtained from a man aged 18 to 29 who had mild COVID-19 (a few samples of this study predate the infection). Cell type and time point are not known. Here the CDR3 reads CASGLSISYNEQFF. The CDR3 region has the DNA TGTGCCAGCGGACTATCCATCTCCTACAATGAGCAGTTCTTC.